This T cell receptor beta chain was observed in a study of vaccination effects on CD4 cells after COVID-19. Scientists isolated CD4+ T cells after an approximately 10-day culture period ended. Vaccinated recipients, who were negative for nucleocapsid antibodies, had no history of SARS-CoV-2 infection. A note on this clone: Its specificity is unknown.

Trimming at V came to 6 bases and at J to 0 bases, leaving 9 bases not matched to a gene. Germline V gives CDR1 SGHRS, CDR2 YFSETQ. The CDR3 consists of 16 residues. Only in-frame clones appear in the TCRdb table, and some are missing; sequencing was by immunoSEQ multiplex PCR. Of about 38,000 clones listed, around 76% were seen once; the top ten hold roughly 3%. The genes are TRBV5-1 and TRBJ2-4, with 7 bases fitting TRBD1. The sequence derives from a human donor who received a COVID-19 vaccine. The sample in question was CD4+ T cells from PBMCs cultured without peptide, obtained before COVID-19 vaccination. The CDR3 here is CASNPGTELAKNIQYF. Here the CDR3 DNA reads TGCGCCAGCAACCCAGGGACAGAACTAGCCAAAAACATTCAGTACTTC.